A single sample gave rise to the 10 T cell receptor beta chains below, sequenced in a study of blood T cell repertoires in COVID-19. Profiling relied on immunoSEQ multiplex PCR, and the TCRdb table lists in-frame clones only, not all of them. The sample shows 200,000 to 250,000 clones, 65% to 85% of them seen only once. The source material was peripheral blood. These receptor sequences come from a woman in her 30s with COVID-19, enrolled during active disease.

V usage is TRBV9 and J usage is TRBJ1-4; 8 bases are a match to TRBD1. The germline gives CDR1 SGDLS, CDR2 YYNGEE. V shed 4 bases and J 6 bases; nucleotides not matched to a gene: 8. CDR3 length: 15 residues. The CDR3 nucleotides read TGTGCCAGCAGCCCGGGACAGGAGTTTGATGAAAAACTGTTTTTT. Its protein is CASSPGQEFDEKLFF.

This clone was seen a few times. The genes are TRBV30 and TRBJ1-5, with a tentative D call TRBD1 (5 bases). This CDR3 is 13 amino acids long. CDR1 GTSNPN and CDR2 SVGIG come from the germline V gene (reference sequence). The germline V and J ends were trimmed by 0 bases and 7 bases, with 10 bases remaining between them. CDR3: CAWSVAGQQPQHF. The CDR3 nucleotides read TGTGCCTGGAGTGTAGCAGGGCAGCAGCCCCAGCATTTT.

V usage is TRBV19 and J usage is TRBJ2-7; TRBD2 aligns across 8 bases. With 3 bases clipped from V and 2 bases from J, the junction kept 3 bases outside the gene matches. The CDR3 spans 14 residues. Germline assignment: CDR1 LNHDA and CDR2 SQIVND (reference sequence). CDR3 region: CASSMDGGAYEQYF. The CDR3 nucleotides are TGTGCCAGTAGTATGGACGGGGGGGCCTACGAGCAGTACTTC.

The chain couples TRBV12-3 or TRBV12-4 to TRBJ2-2; D is possibly TRBD2 (5 bases). This CDR3 is built from 13 residues. Deletions cut 4 bases from V and 6 bases from J, with 9 bases between. CDR3 bases: TGTGCCAGCAGTTCGGGATACCCCGGGGAGCTGTTTTTT. Its protein is CASSSGYPGELFF.

This chain connects TRBV10-3 to TRBJ2-5, with 8 bases fitting TRBD1. The CDR3 spans 15 residues. J was trimmed by 4 bases and V by 2 bases; bases with no gene match: 6. The germline V gene encodes CDR1 ENHRY and CDR2 SYGVKD. CDR3 nucleotide sequence: TGTGCCATCAGTGAGCCTACGACAGGGGTAGAGACCCAGTACTTC. This sequence encodes CAISEPTTGVETQYF.

The chain links TRBV6-6 to TRBJ1-1; the D is unclear. CDR1 is MNHNY and CDR2 is SVGAGI in the germline V gene (reference sequence). The length of the CDR3 is 14 residues. V lost 6 bases to trimming and J lost 5 bases, with 16 bases between them. This CDR3 is CASREPGAGTEAFF. The CDR3 nucleotides read TGTGCCAGCAGGGAACCGGGAGCCGGGACTGAAGCTTTCTTT.

The chain joins TRBV4-2 to TRBJ2-7; D is possibly TRBD2 (5 bases). V was trimmed by 4 bases and J by 1 base, leaving 14 bases between them. This CDR3 is 15 amino acids long. Germline loops: CDR1 LGHNA, CDR2 YNFKEQ. CDR3 in DNA: TGTGCCAGCAGCCCAATTGCGGGTTCGTCCTACGAGCAGTACTTC. Protein product: CASSPIAGSSYEQYF.

V and J are TRBV7-9 and TRBJ2-7; 10 positions agree with TRBD1. CDR1 is SEHNR and CDR2 is FQNEAQ in the germline V gene (reference sequence). The CDR3 runs to 14 residues. V was pared by 8 bases and J by 6 bases, with 10 bases of the junction left unmatched. In DNA form, the CDR3 reads TGTGCCAGCGGCCCCGGGACAGGGGACCGCGAGCAGTACTTC. Its translation: CASGPGTGDREQYF.

This clone was recorded at least ten times. The chain has TRBV28 and TRBJ1-5, with D possibly being TRBD1 (6 bases). The CDR3 extends over 14 amino acids. V was cut by 6 bases and J by 3 bases, with 12 bases left in between. In germline, CDR1 is MDHEN, CDR2 SYDVKM. The CDR3 protein is CASSPGVANQPQHF. CDR3 nucleotides: TGTGCCAGCAGCCCAGGGGTGGCCAATCAGCCCCAGCATTTT.

The chain recombines TRBV2 with TRBJ2-1; possibly TRBD2 for D (6 bases). The germline V and J ends were trimmed by 6 bases and 1 base, with 16 bases remaining between them. Germline V CDR1 and CDR2: SNHLY, FYNNEI. This CDR3 spans 16 amino acids. CDR3 nucleotides: TGTGCCAGCAGGAAACGGGGGATTTTATCCTACAATGAGCAGTTCTTC. It codes for CASRKRGILSYNEQFF.